This T cell receptor (beta chain) was sequenced during a study of T cell changes during pregnancy in multiple sclerosis. Per the germline V gene, CDR1 is SGHTA and CDR2 is FQGNSA. There are 13 residues in the CDR3. V lost 2 bases, J lost 5 bases, and 9 bases lay in between. Clones were read by immunoSEQ multiplex PCR, and TCRdb kept only the in-frame ones, dropping some. The sample includes 55,000 to 85,000 clones, about 94% seen only once; the top ten take more than 0.45%. The chain has TRBV7-2 and TRBJ1-1, with D perhaps TRBD1 (6 bases). This clonotype was obtained from a female donor with multiple sclerosis, enrolled in a pregnancy study. Here the sequenced sample was peripheral blood, taken in the third trimester of pregnancy. The CDR3 sequence: CASSLTQGTEAFF. CDR3 coding DNA: TGTGCCAGCAGCTTAACTCAGGGGACTGAAGCTTTCTTT.